A single sample is the source of the 21 T cell receptor beta chains below, sequenced in a study of brain metastases from non-small cell lung cancer. Measured with immunoSEQ multiplex PCR; TCRdb has only the in-frame clones, and not every one. Here the sample spans under 6,000 clones, around nine tenths being singletons. Specimen: tissue from a brain metastasis. All receptors come from a donor at least 40 years old with non-small cell lung cancer.

A note on this clone: A read error may produce the germline difference seen at one junction end. The chain joins TRBV27 to TRBJ1-4; D gene ambiguous. Per the germline V gene, CDR1 is MNHEY and CDR2 is SMNVEV (reference sequence). The CDR3 length is 14 residues. The CDR3 spells CVSSSCGKNEKLFF. CDR3 DNA: TGTGTCAGCAGCAGCTGTGGGAAGAATGAAAAACTGTTTTTT. Based on the CDR3 plus reference TRBV27 and TRBJ1-4, the full variable domain is EAQVTQNPRYLITVTGKKLTVTCSQNMNHEYMSWYRQDPGLGLRQIYYSMNVEVTDKGDVPEGYKVSRKEKRNFPLILESPSPNQTSLYFCVSSSCGKNEKLFFGSGTQLSVL.

The chain recombines TRBV24-1 with TRBJ2-7, with 10 positions matching TRBD1. CDR1 is KGHDR, CDR2 SFDVKD, per germline. V trimming: 4 bases; J trimming: 4 bases; junction bases outside the gene matches: 3. CDR3 length: 14 residues. CDR3 residues: CATSEDRGNYEQYF. CDR3 nucleotide sequence: TGTGCCACCAGTGAGGACAGGGGGAATTACGAGCAGTACTTC.

The rearrangement links TRBV18 to TRBJ2-7; TRBD1 aligns across 7 bases. The CDR3 has 14 residues. Germline assignment: CDR1 KGHSH and CDR2 LQKENI. V shed 4 bases, J shed 5 bases, and the junction held 8 bases outside the gene matches. The chain's CDR3 is CASSRQGAQNEQYF. The CDR3 DNA is TGTGCCAGCTCACGACAGGGAGCGCAAAACGAGCAGTACTTC.

The chain recombines TRBV6-2 or TRBV6-3 with TRBJ1-5, with D unclear. The CDR3 contains 15 residues. V was clipped by 4 bases and J by 6 bases, with 16 bases between them. Germline-derived CDR1 and CDR2 are MNHEY and SVGEGT. The CDR3 protein is CASSWHRAEGQPQHF. The CDR3, as DNA: TGTGCCAGCAGTTGGCACAGAGCGGAAGGTCAGCCCCAGCATTTT.

A few counts support this clone. This sequence joins TRBV7-3 and TRBJ2-1; the D call may be TRBD1 or TRBD2 (6 bases each). The CDR3 covers 14 residues. The germline V gene encodes CDR1 SGHTA and CDR2 FQGTGA. V lost 3 bases to trimming and J lost 5 bases, with 11 bases between them. The CDR3 bases are TGTGCCAGCAGCTTGACGGGGGCTCACAATGAGCAGTTCTTC. Translation gives CASSLTGAHNEQFF.

The chain links TRBV7-2 to TRBJ2-7; TRBD2 matches at 8 bases. This CDR3 region has 13 residues. Trimming cost V 3 bases and J 5 bases; bases outside gene matches: 3. Germline lookup yields CDR1 SGHTA and CDR2 FQGNSA. The CDR3 sequence: CASSFGGRNEQYF. DNA of the CDR3: TGTGCCAGCAGCTTCGGCGGGAGGAACGAGCAGTACTTC.

The V call is TRBV2, the J call TRBJ1-1; 9 bases map to TRBD1. CDR3 length equals 14 residues. With V trimmed by 7 bases and J by 8 bases, 11 bases remained unmatched. Germline loops: CDR1 SNHLY, CDR2 FYNNEI. This CDR3 is CASKSGQGNREAFF. DNA for the CDR3: TGTGCCAGCAAATCGGGACAGGGAAATAGGGAAGCTTTCTTT. Full variable domain (missing parts from reference TRBV2 and TRBJ1-1): EPEVTQTPSHQVTQMGQEVILRCVPISNHLYFYWYRQILGQKVEFLVSFYNNEISEKSEIFDDQFSVERPDGSNFTLKIRSTKLEDSAMYFCASKSGQGNREAFFGQGTRLTVV.

The V and J genes are TRBV7-8 and TRBJ2-3; no clear D gene. Germline CDR1 SGHVS, CDR2 FQNEAQ. The V end was cut by 3 bases, the J end by 4 bases, with 5 bases between. This CDR3 region has 12 residues. The CDR3 is CASSLGPDTQYF. The CDR3 coding sequence is TGTGCCAGCAGCTTGGGTCCAGATACGCAGTATTTT.

The rearrangement uses TRBV5-4 and TRBJ2-3, with D uncertain. The V end was cut by 0 bases, the J end by 3 bases, with 2 bases between. Germline CDR1 is SGHNT and CDR2 is YYREEE (reference sequence). The CDR3 runs to 12 residues. CDR3: CASSLETDTQYF. CDR3 DNA: TGTGCCAGCAGCTTGGAAACAGATACGCAGTATTTT.

This chain links TRBV6-4 with TRBJ2-3; 9 bases are shared with TRBD2. The V gene's germline CDR1 is MRHNA and CDR2 SNTAGT. Unmatched junction bases numbered 3, after V lost 5 bases and J lost 3 bases. This CDR3 has 14 amino acids. The CDR3 protein is CASSSSGETDTQYF. CDR3 sequence (DNA): TGTGCCAGCAGTTCTAGCGGGGAAACAGATACGCAGTATTTT.

This rearrangement joins TRBV11-3 to TRBJ2-4, with TRBD1 matching 10 bases. This CDR3 is 19 amino acids long. The germline gives CDR1 SGHNT, CDR2 YENEEA. The V and J ends lost 5 bases and 1 base, in that order; junction bases with no gene match: 14. In DNA, the CDR3 is TGTGCCAGCAGCCTCACCGGGACAGGGGCCCCCGTGGCCAAAAACATTCAGTACTTC. The encoded protein is CASSLTGTGAPVAKNIQYF.

The rearrangement joins TRBV5-4 to TRBJ1-2, with 8 bases matching TRBD1. Germline lookup yields CDR1 SGHNT and CDR2 YYREEE (reference sequence). This CDR3 region has 16 residues. V trimming: 3 bases; J trimming: 5 bases; junction bases outside the gene matches: 12. The CDR3 spells CASSSQAGQGGYGYTF. DNA of the CDR3: TGTGCCAGCAGCTCGCAAGCTGGACAGGGTGGTTATGGCTACACCTTC.

This chain uses TRBV28 with TRBJ2-1; 9 nucleotides align to TRBD2. This CDR3 has 15 amino acids. Germline V gene data show CDR1 as MDHEN and CDR2 as SYDVKM. The junction had 3 bases not matched to a gene; V was cut back by 1 base and J by 5 bases. CDR3 nucleotides: TGTGCCAGCAGTTTATTGACTAGCGGAAACAATGAGCAGTTCTTC. It is translated as CASSLLTSGNNEQFF.

V is TRBV6-1 and J is TRBJ1-1; D is unresolved. The CDR3 is 16 residues long. The germline CDR1 and CDR2 sequences are MNHNS and SASEGT. V was pared by 3 bases and J by 0 bases, with 14 bases between. CDR3 protein: CASSERALILNTEAFF. DNA for the CDR3: TGTGCCAGCAGTGAGCGGGCCTTGATACTGAACACTGAAGCTTTCTTT.

V usage is TRBV30 and J usage is TRBJ2-2; TRBD2 agrees at 10 bases. From germline, CDR1 is GTSNPN and CDR2 SVGIG (reference sequence). After removal of 2 bases from V and 7 bases from J, the junction contained 7 bases not matched to a gene. The CDR3 runs to 15 residues. CDR3 sequence reads: CAWSQLAGEVGELFF. CDR3 in DNA: TGTGCCTGGAGTCAGCTAGCGGGAGAGGTCGGGGAGCTGTTTTTT.

Turning to this clone: Other DNA sequences in this specimen translate into the identical CDR3. The gene calls are TRBV5-4 and TRBJ1-2, with 11 bases fitting TRBD1. CDR3 length equals 15 residues. Per germline, CDR1 SGHNT and CDR2 YYREEE (reference sequence). The V gene end was trimmed by 3 bases and the J gene end by 8 bases; junction bases not matched to a gene: 9. The CDR3 nucleotides are TGTGCCAGCAGCTCTCGGTTGGACAGGGGGCGCGGCTACACCTTC. Translated, it gives CASSSRLDRGRGYTF.

The chain has TRBV7-2 and TRBJ1-4, with D possibly being TRBD1 (5 bases). The CDR3 sequence is 13 residues long. Trimming cost V 3 bases and J 8 bases, with 10 bases left between them. Germline V gene data show CDR1 as SGHTA and CDR2 as FQGNSA. The chain's CDR3 is CASSLGQGEKLFF. The CDR3 DNA reads TGTGCCAGCAGCTTGGGTCAGGGCGAAAAACTGTTTTTT.

Remarks on this clone: Relative to the germline gene, one junction end is altered; a read error may explain this. The same CDR3 is also encoded by other DNA sequences in this sample. This rearrangement joins TRBV28 to TRBJ2-2; TRBD1 matches at 7 bases. This CDR3 is built from 15 residues. Germline CDR1 and CDR2: MDHEN and SYDVKM. The CDR3 nucleotides are TGTGCCAGCAGTCGGCAAGGGGGCCACACCGGGGAGCTATTTTTT. Its translation: CASSRQGGHTGELFF.

The rearrangement uses TRBV6-5 and TRBJ2-3; perhaps D is TRBD1 or TRBD2 (7 bases each). The CDR3 totals 13 residues. V lost 8 bases and J lost 8, with 17 bases in between. Germline CDR1 reads MNHEY; CDR2 reads SVGAGI. The DNA of the CDR3 is TGTGCCAGCTGGGGGAGGGGGCAGCTTACGCAGTATTTT. It yields the protein CASWGRGQLTQYF.

The chain combines TRBV9 with TRBJ1-4, with a tentative D call TRBD1 (5 bases). This CDR3 is built from 14 residues. Germline V CDR1 and CDR2: SGDLS, YYNGEE. V was cut by 8 bases and J by 3 bases, with 14 bases left in between. The CDR3 bases are TGTGCCAGTACCCGGGGCCAGTCTAATGAAAAACTGTTTTTT. Translated: CASTRGQSNEKLFF.

The chain joins TRBV12-5 to TRBJ2-3; D possibly corresponds to TRBD2 (6 bases). The germline V gene has CDR1 LGHNT and CDR2 FRNRAP. Deletions cut 7 bases from V and 2 bases from J, with 19 bases between. The CDR3 runs 16 residues. CDR3 coding DNA: TGTGCTAGTGCCTTAGGGACTTCCACATTCACAGATACGCAGTATTTT. Its translation: CASALGTSTFTDTQYF.